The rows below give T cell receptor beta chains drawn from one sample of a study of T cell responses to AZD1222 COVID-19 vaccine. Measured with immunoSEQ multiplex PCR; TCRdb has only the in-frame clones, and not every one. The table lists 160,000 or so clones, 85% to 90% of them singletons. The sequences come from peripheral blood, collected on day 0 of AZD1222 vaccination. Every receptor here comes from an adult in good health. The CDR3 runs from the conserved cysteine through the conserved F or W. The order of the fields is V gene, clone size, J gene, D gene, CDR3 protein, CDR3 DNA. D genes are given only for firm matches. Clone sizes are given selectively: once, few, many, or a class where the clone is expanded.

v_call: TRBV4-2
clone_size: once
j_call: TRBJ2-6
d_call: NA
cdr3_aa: CASSQDRTVSGANVLTF
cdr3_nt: TGTGCCAGCAGCCAAGATAGGACAGTCTCTGGGGCCAACGTCCTGACTTTC

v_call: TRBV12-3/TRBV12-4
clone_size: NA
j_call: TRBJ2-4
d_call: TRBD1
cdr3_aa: CASSFLQGNIQYF
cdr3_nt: TGTGCCAGCAGTTTTTTACAGGGGAACATTCAGTACTTC

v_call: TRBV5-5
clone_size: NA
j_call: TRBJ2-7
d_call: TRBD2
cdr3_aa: CASSLAGLGEQYF
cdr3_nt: TGTGCCAGCAGCTTGGCCGGACTAGGCGAGCAGTACTTC

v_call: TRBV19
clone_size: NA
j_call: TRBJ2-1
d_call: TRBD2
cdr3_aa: CASSQLAGGVGRQFF
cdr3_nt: TGTGCCAGTAGTCAACTAGCGGGAGGCGTTGGGAGGCAGTTCTTC

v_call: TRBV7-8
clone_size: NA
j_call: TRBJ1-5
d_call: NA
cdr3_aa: CASSLDSESNQPQHF
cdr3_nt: TGTGCCAGCAGCCTCGACAGTGAGAGCAATCAGCCCCAGCATTTT

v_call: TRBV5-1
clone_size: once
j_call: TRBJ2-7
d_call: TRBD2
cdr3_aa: CASSLEGTSVSYEQYF
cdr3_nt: TGCGCCAGCAGCTTGGAAGGGACTAGCGTCTCCTACGAGCAGTACTTC

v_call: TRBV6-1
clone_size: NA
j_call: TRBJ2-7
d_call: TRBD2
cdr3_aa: CASSAASGGRAYEQYF
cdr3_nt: TGTGCCAGCAGTGCCGCTAGCGGGGGGAGGGCCTACGAGCAGTACTTC

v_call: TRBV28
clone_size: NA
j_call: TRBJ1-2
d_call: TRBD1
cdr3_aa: CASSRGQGPYGYTF
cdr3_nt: TGTGCCAGCAGCCGGGGACAGGGGCCCTATGGCTACACCTTC

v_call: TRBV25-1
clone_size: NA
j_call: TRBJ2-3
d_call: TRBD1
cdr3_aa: CASSDGDRESTDTQYF
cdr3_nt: TGTGCCAGCAGTGATGGGGACAGAGAATCCACAGATACGCAGTATTTT

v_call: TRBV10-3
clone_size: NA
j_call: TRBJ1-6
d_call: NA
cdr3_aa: CAISGDPLGNSPLHF
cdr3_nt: TGTGCCATCAGCGGGGACCCCCTTGGCAATTCACCCCTCCACTTT

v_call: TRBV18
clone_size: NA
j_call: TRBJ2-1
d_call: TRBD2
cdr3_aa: CASSPPAGGAWNEQFF
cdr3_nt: TGTGCCAGCTCACCACCTGCGGGGGGAGCTTGGAATGAGCAGTTCTTC

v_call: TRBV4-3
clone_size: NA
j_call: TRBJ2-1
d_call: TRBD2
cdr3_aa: CASSQGSLAGEQFF
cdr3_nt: TGCGCCAGCAGCCAAGGCTCCCTAGCGGGGGAGCAGTTCTTC

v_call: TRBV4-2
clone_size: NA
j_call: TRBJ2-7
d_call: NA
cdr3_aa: CASSQDSGAGKGYEQYF
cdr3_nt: TGTGCCAGCAGCCAAGACTCCGGGGCAGGGAAGGGTTACGAGCAGTACTTC

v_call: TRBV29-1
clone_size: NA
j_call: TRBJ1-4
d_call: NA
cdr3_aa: CSVHGRGDNNEKLFF
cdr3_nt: TGCAGCGTTCATGGGAGGGGAGATAATAATGAAAAACTGTTTTTT

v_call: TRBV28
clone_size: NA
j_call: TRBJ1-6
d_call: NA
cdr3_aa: CASKPGLNSPLHF
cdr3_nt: TGTGCCAGCAAACCGGGACTAAATTCACCCCTCCACTTT

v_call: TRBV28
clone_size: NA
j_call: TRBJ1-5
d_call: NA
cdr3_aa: CASCGGEGSNQPQHF
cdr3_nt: TGTGCCAGCTGTGGGGGGGAAGGGAGCAATCAGCCCCAGCATTTT

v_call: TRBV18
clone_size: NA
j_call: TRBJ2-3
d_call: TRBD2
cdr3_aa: CASSPDRGLAGGLRTDTQYF
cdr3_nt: TGTGCCAGCTCACCTGACAGGGGACTAGCGGGAGGTTTGCGCACAGATACGCAGTATTTT

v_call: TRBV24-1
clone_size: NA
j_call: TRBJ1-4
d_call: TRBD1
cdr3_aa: CATSDRRTGDEKLFF
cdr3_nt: TGTGCCACCAGTGATCGTAGGACAGGGGATGAAAAACTGTTTTTT

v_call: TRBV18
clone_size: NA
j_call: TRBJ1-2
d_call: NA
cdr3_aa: CASSPAELDGYTF
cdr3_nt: TGTGCCAGCTCACCGGCGGAGTTAGATGGCTACACCTTC

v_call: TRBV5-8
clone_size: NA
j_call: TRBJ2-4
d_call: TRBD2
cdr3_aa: CASRPGGAKNIQYF
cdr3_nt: TGTGCCAGCAGGCCGGGGGGGGCCAAAAACATTCAGTACTTC

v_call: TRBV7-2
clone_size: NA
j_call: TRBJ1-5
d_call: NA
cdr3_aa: CASSEETGFNQPQHF
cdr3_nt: TGTGCCAGCAGCGAAGAAACAGGGTTCAATCAGCCCCAGCATTTT

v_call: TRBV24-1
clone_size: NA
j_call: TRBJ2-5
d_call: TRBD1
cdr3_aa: CATSDASGTAFGTQYF
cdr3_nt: TGTGCCACCAGTGATGCCTCCGGGACAGCTTTCGGGACCCAGTACTTC

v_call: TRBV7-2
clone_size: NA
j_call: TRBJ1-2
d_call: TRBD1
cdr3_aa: CASSFDRVRGYTF
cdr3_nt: TGTGCCAGCAGCTTCGACAGGGTCCGTGGCTACACCTTC

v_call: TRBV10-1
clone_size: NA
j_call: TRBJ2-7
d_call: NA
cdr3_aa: CAKRCQGEAYEQYF
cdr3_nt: TGCGCCAAAAGGTGCCAGGGGGAGGCCTACGAGCAGTACTTC

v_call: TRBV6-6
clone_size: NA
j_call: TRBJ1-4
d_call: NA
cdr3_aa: CASASLGGGEKLFF
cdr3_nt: TGTGCCAGCGCTAGTTTGGGGGGAGGTGAAAAACTGTTTTTT

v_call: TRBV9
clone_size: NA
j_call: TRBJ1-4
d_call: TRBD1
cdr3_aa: CASSAWTGGIEKLFF
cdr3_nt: TGTGCCAGCAGCGCCTGGACAGGGGGCATCGAAAAACTGTTTTTT

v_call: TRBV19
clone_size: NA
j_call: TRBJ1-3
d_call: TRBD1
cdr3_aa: CASSPGTAGNTIYF
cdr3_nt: TGTGCCAGTAGTCCTGGGACAGCTGGAAACACCATATATTTT

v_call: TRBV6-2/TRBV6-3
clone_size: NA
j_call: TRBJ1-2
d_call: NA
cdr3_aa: CASSSDRGYGYTF
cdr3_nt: TGTGCCAGCAGTTCCGACAGAGGGTATGGCTACACCTTC

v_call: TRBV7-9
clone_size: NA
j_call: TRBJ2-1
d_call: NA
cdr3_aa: CASSIQGLKDNEQFF
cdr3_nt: TGTGCCAGCAGCATCCAGGGTCTGAAAGACAATGAGCAGTTCTTC

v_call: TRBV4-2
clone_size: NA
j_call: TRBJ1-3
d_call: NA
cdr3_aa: CASSQDHGANTIYF
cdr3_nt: TGTGCCAGCAGCCAAGATCACGGGGCAAACACCATATATTTT

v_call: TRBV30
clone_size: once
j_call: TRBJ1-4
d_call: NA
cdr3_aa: CAWSTRLNEKLFF
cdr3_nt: TGTGCCTGGAGTACAAGGCTGAACGAAAAACTGTTTTTT

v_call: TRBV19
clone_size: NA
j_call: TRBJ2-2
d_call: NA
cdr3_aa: CASSRQGYGGELFF
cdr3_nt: TGTGCCAGTAGTAGGCAGGGTTACGGCGGGGAGCTGTTTTTT

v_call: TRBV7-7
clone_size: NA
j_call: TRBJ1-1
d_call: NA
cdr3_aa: CAVVSGAGTEAFF
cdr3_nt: TGTGCGGTGGTTAGCGGGGCCGGGACTGAAGCTTTCTTT

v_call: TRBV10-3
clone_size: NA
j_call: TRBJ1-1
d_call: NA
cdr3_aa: CAIRPDSRGTEAFF
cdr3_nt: TGTGCCATCAGACCAGACTCAAGAGGCACTGAAGCTTTCTTT

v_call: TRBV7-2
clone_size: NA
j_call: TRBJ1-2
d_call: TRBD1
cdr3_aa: CASSLGQDYGYTF
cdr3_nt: TGTGCCAGCAGCTTGGGACAGGACTATGGCTACACCTTC

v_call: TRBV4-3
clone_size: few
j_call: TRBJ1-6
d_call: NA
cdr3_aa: CASSQERVGGSPLHF
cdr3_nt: TGCGCCAGCAGCCAAGAAAGGGTCGGGGGTTCACCCCTCCACTTT

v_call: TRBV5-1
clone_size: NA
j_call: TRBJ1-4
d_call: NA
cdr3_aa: CASSLYSGTNEKLFF
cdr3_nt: TGCGCCAGCAGCTTGTATTCTGGAACTAATGAAAAACTGTTTTTT

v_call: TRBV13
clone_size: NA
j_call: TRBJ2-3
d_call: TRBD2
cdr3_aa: CASSIIGRGTDTQYF
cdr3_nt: TGTGCCAGCAGCATAATCGGGAGGGGCACAGATACGCAGTATTTT

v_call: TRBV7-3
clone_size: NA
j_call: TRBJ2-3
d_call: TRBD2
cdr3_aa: CASSSGAGLAVDTQYF
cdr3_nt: TGTGCCAGCAGTTCGGGGGCGGGACTAGCGGTAGATACGCAGTATTTT

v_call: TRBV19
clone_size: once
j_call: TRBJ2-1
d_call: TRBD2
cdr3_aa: CASSILAASGHNEQFF
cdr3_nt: TGTGCCAGTAGTATATTAGCGGCTAGCGGGCACAATGAGCAGTTCTTC